This T cell receptor (beta chain) was sequenced during a study of shared clonotypes between healthy human individuals. Study as a whole: In total, the donors were two women and a few men aged 18 to 49.

The assay used deep level. In the study's own analysis: Filtering was not the same, since immunoSEQ gave junction-only sequences without quality scores. Assay used: immunoSEQ multiplex PCR; TCRdb lists only in-frame clones, some missing. V and J calls and clone size come straight from that table; D and trimming were deduced from the DNA. The sample holds fewer than 600,000 clones, around 78% seen once. Only a few counts were recorded for this clone. Its matching antigen is unknown. Whole-study results and caveats: Clonotype sharing among the donors was expected to vary with sequencing depth.

The CDR3 consists of 15 residues. Germline V gene sequence: CDR1 LNHDA, CDR2 SQIVND (reference sequence). With V trimmed by 6 bases and J by 3 bases, 10 bases remained unmatched. Sequencing input: PBMCs. V usage is TRBV19 and J usage is TRBJ1-1, with 7 positions matching TRBD1. The sequence came from a woman aged 40 to 55 in good health. Some clones in this sample may be carry-over from other donors' samples. The CDR3 DNA reads TGTGCCAGTAGATGGAGGGGGCAAGTAGACACTGAAGCTTTCTTT. Amino acids: CASRWRGQVDTEAFF.